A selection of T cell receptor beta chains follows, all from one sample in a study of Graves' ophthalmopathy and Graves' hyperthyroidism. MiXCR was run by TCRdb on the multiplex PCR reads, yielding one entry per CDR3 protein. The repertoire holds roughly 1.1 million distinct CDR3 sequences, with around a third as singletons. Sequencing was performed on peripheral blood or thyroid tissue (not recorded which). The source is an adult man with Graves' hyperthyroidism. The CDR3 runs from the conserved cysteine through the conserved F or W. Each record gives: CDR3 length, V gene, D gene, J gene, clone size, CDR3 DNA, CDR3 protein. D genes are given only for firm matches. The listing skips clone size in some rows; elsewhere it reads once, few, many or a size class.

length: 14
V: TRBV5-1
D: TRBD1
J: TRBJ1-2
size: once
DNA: TGCGCCAGCAGCTTGGAAGGGGGCCACTATGGCTACACCTTC
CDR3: CASSLEGGHYGYTF

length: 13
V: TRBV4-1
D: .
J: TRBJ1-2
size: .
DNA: TGCGCCGGCAGCCCGAGCCCAGGGGCTGGCTACACCTTC
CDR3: CAGSPSPGAGYTF

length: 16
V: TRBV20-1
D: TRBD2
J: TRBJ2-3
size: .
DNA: TGCAGTGCTAGAGGCGGGACTAGCGGGAGTGGGGATACGCAGTATTTT
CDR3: CSARGGTSGSGDTQYF

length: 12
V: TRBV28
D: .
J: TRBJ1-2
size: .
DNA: TGTGCCAGCAGTTTTCGGGGTGTCGGCTACACCTTC
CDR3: CASSFRGVGYTF

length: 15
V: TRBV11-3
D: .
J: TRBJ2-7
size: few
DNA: TGTGCCAGCAGCGCCAAGCCCGGGTATCCCTACGAGCAGTACTTC
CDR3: CASSAKPGYPYEQYF

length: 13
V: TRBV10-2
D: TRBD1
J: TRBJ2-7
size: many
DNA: TGCGCCAGCAGTTCCGACAGGGATTACGAGCAGTACTTC
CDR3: CASSSDRDYEQYF

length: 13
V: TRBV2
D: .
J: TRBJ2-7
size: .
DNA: TGTGCCAGCAGTGAGGGGACATGGGACGAGCAGTACTTC
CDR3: CASSEGTWDEQYF

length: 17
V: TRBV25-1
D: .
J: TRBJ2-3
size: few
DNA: TGTGCCAGCAGTTCAATGCTTACGGGGACTCCCACAGATACGCAGTATTTT
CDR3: CASSSMLTGTPTDTQYF

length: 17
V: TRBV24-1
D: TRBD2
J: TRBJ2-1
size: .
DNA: TGTGCCACCAGTGAGGGTAGCGGGGGTAGCTCCTACAATGAGCAGTTCTTC
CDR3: CATSEGSGGSSYNEQFF

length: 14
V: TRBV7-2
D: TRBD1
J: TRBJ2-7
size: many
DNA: TGTGCCAGCAGCTTGAACAGGGGTTCCTACGAGCAGTACTTC
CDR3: CASSLNRGSYEQYF

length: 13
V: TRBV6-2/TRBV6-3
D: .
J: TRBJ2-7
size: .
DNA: TGTGCCAGCAGTTACTCACTGAACTACGAGCAGTACTTC
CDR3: CASSYSLNYEQYF

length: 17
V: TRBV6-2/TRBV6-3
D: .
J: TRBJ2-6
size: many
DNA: TGTGCCAGCGCTAGGAGACAGTTCCCCTCTGGGGCCAACGTCCTGACTTTC
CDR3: CASARRQFPSGANVLTF

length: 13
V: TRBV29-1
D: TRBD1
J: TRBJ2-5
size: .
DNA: TGCAGCCATAGAGGACAGGGCCAAGAGACCCAGTACTTC
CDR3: CSHRGQGQETQYF

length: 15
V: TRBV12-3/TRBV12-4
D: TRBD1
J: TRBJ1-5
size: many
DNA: TGTGCCAGCAGCGGAGACAGGGTCGGGGATCAGCCCCAGCATTTT
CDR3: CASSGDRVGDQPQHF

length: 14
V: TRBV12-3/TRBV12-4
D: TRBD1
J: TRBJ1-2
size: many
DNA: TGTGCCAGCAATCGGGACAGGGGCGACTATGGCTACACCTTC
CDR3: CASNRDRGDYGYTF

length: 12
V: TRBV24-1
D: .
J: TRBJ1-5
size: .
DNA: TGTGCCACTGATTCCGGGTTTCAGCCCCAGCATTTT
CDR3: CATDSGFQPQHF

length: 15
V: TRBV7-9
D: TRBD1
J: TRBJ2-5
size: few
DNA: TGTGCCAGCAGCTCAAAACGACAGGGCCCTACGGCCCAGTACTTC
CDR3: CASSSKRQGPTAQYF

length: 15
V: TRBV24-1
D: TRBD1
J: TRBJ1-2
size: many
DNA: TGTGCCACCAGTGATCCCGGGACAGGAGCCTATGGCTACACCTTC
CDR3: CATSDPGTGAYGYTF

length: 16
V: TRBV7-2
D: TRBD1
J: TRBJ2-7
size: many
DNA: TGTGCCAGCAGCTTAATTCTGGGGCAGGGGGCGGACGAGCAGTACTTC
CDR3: CASSLILGQGADEQYF

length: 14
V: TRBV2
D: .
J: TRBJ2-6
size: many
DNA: TGTGCCACCCGACAAAACTCTGGGGCCAACGTCCTGACTTTC
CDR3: CATRQNSGANVLTF

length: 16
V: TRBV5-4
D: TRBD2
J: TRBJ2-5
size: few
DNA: TGTGCCAGCAGCTCGAGGGGGCGGGAGGGCCGCGAGACCCAGTACTTC
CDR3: CASSSRGREGRETQYF

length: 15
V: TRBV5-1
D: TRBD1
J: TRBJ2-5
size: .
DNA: TGCGCCAGCAGCTGGGGGACAGGCGATAGGGAGACCCAGTACTTC
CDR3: CASSWGTGDRETQYF

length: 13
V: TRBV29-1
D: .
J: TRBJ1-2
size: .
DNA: TGCAGCAGTTTGTACCCGGGGGAGGATGGCTACACCTTC
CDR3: CSSLYPGEDGYTF

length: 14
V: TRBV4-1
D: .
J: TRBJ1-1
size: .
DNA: TGCGCCAGCAGCCAAGATACGGATAACACTGAAGCTTTCTTT
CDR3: CASSQDTDNTEAFF

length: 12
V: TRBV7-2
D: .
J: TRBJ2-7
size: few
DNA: TGTGCCAGCAGCTTGAGACTTTACGAGCAGTACTTC
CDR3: CASSLRLYEQYF

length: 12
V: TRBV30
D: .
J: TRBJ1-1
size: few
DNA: TGTGCCTGGAGGGGGATGAACACTGAAGCTTTCTTT
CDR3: CAWRGMNTEAFF

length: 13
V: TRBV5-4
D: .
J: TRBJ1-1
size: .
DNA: TGTGCCAGCAGCCAAACATGGAACACTGAAGCTTCCTTT
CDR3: CASSQTWNTEASF

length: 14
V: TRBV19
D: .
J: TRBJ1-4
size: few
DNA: TGTGCCAGTAGCCCGGGACACCGAAATGAAAAACTGTTTTTT
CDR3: CASSPGHRNEKLFF

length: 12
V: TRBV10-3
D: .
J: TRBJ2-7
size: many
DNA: TGTGCCGCTGCTAAAGCGGACTACGAGCAGTACTTC
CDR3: CAAAKADYEQYF

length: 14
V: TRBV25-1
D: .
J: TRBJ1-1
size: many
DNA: TGTGCCAGCAGTGATGAGGGGATGAACACTGAAGCTTTCTTT
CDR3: CASSDEGMNTEAFF

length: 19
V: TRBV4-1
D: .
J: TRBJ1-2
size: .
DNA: TGCGCCAGCAGCCAAGAAGAGGGGGATTATACAGGGCAGCTCTATGGCTACACCTTC
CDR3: CASSQEEGDYTGQLYGYTF

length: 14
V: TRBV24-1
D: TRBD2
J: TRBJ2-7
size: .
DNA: TGTGCCACCAGTGGGACTAGCGGACTCTACGAGCAGTACTTC
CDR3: CATSGTSGLYEQYF

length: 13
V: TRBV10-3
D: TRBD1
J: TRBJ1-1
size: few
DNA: TGTGCCAGCGTGGGACAGGTGAACACTGAAGCTTTCTTT
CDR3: CASVGQVNTEAFF

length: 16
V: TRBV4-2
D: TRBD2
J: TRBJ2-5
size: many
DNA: TGTGCCAGCAGCCAAGGGCTAGCGGTGGTCCAAGAGACCCAGTACTTC
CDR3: CASSQGLAVVQETQYF

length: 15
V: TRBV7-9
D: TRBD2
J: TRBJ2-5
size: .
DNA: TGTGCCAGCACCGAGCTCAGCGGGAGGCAAGAGACCCAGTACTTC
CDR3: CASTELSGRQETQYF

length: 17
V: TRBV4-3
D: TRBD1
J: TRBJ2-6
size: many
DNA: TGCGCCAGCAGCCAGCCCGGGACAGCCTCTGGGGCCAACGTCCTGACTTTC
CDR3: CASSQPGTASGANVLTF

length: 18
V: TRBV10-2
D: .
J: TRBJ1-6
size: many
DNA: TGCGCCAGCAGTATTACGGGGGGGGCTCAGACCTCCAATTCACCCCTCCACTTT
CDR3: CASSITGGAQTSNSPLHF

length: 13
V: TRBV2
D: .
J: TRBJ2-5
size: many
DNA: TGTGCCAGCACCCTGGGACGCAGTCTGACCCAGTACTTC
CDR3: CASTLGRSLTQYF

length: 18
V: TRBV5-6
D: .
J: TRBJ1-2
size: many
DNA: TGTGCCAGCAGCTTGCAGTTGGCAGGGCCGCGAACAAACTATGGCTACACCTTC
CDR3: CASSLQLAGPRTNYGYTF

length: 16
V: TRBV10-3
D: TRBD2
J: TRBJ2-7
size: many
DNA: TGTGCCATCAGTGAGTCCAGTAGGCTAGCGGTCAACGAGCAGTACTTC
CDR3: CAISESSRLAVNEQYF

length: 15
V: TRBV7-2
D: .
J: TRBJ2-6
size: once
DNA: TGTGCCAGCAGCTTAGCGCCTACCGGGGCCAACGTCCTGACTTTC
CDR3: CASSLAPTGANVLTF

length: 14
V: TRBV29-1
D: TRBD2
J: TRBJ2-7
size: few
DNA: TGCAGCGTAGGGACTAGCGGGACCTTATACGAGCAGTACTTC
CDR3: CSVGTSGTLYEQYF

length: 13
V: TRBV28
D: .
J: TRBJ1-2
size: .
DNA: TGTGCCAGCAGAATAGTGGACGGCTATGGCTACACCTTC
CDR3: CASRIVDGYGYTF